This T cell receptor beta chain was captured by sequencing in a study of blood T cell repertoires in COVID-19. The repertoire was sequenced with immunoSEQ multiplex PCR; TCRdb's copy has only in-frame clones and lacks some. The table lists about 320,000 clones, around 90% of them singletons, with 2.6% in the top ten. V was trimmed by 1 base and J by 5 bases, leaving 15 bases between them. CDR3 length equals 15 residues. In germline, CDR1 is LGHNA, CDR2 YSLEER. The chain joins TRBV4-3 to TRBJ2-7; D is perhaps TRBD2 (6 bases). Sequences were obtained from PBMCs or T cells enriched from blood (not recorded which). The receptor was derived from a man in his 60s who had recovered from COVID-19. CDR3 nucleotides: TGCGCCAGCAGCCAAGGGTCGGGGGATAGGAACGAGCAGTACTTC. This encodes CASSQGSGDRNEQYF.